The 32 T cell receptor beta chains below come from one sample, sequenced in a study of blood T cell repertoires in COVID-19. Clones were read by immunoSEQ multiplex PCR, and TCRdb kept only the in-frame ones, dropping some. The table lists tens of thousands of clones, around 83% of them singletons. The specimen was peripheral blood. The origin of the receptors is a man aged 70 or older with active COVID-19.

The V call is TRBV30, the J call TRBJ1-1; D possibly corresponds to TRBD1 (5 bases). The CDR3 totals 10 residues. Trimming shortened V by 5 bases and J by 7 bases, and 8 bases separated the two germline ends. CDR1 and CDR2 from the germline V gene are GTSNPN and SVGIG (reference sequence). The CDR3 spells CAWGTGEAFF. Written as DNA, the CDR3 is TGTGCCTGGGGGACGGGTGAAGCTTTCTTT.

This clone was detected only a few times. The rearrangement joins TRBV30 to TRBJ2-3, with 11 bases identical to TRBD2. The CDR3 length is 17 residues. With 3 bases clipped from V and 2 bases from J, the junction kept 10 bases outside the gene matches. CDR1 is GTSNPN, CDR2 SVGIG, per germline (reference sequence). CDR3 loop: CAWSKWVAGGSTDTQYF. The CDR3, as DNA: TGTGCCTGGAGCAAATGGGTAGCGGGGGGGTCCACAGATACGCAGTATTTT.

The chain employs TRBV9 and TRBJ2-7; D not certain. V shed 2 bases and J shed 2 bases, with 14 bases lying between them. CDR3 length: 15 residues. Germline loops: CDR1 SGDLS, CDR2 YYNGEE. The CDR3 loop reads CASSVSPLEAYEQYF. The CDR3 nucleotides are TGTGCCAGCAGCGTGAGTCCCCTTGAGGCCTACGAGCAGTACTTC.

The chain joins TRBV29-1 to TRBJ1-1; 7 nucleotides align to TRBD1. The germline gives CDR1 SQVTM, CDR2 ANQGSEA. Germline trimming cut 6 bases from V and 3 bases from J; bases unmatched to any gene: 13. There are 15 residues in the CDR3. The CDR3 protein is CSVLPPTGTDTEAFF. DNA of the CDR3: TGCAGCGTCCTCCCTCCGACAGGGACGGACACTGAAGCTTTCTTT. Complete variable domain (other parts from reference TRBV29-1 and TRBJ1-1): SAVISQKPSRDICQRGTSLTIQCQVDSQVTMMFWYRQQPGQSLTLIATANQGSEATYESGFVIDKFPISRPNLTFSTLTVSNMSPEDSSIYLCSVLPPTGTDTEAFFGQGTRLTVV.

The chain couples TRBV3-1 (or the pseudogene TRBV3-2) to TRBJ2-3, with 14 positions matching TRBD2. The CDR3 loop spans 17 amino acids. In germline, CDR1 is LGHDT, CDR2 YNNKEL (reference sequence). V was clipped by 4 bases and J by 2 bases; unmatched bases: 5. CDR3 bases: TGTGCCAGCAGCCTCCGGACTAGCGGGGGGCTCACAGATACGCAGTATTTT. Translated: CASSLRTSGGLTDTQYF.

This clone was seen a single time. The rearrangement joins TRBV4-1 to TRBJ1-1; D possibly corresponds to TRBD1 (6 bases). The CDR3 totals 15 residues. CDR1 is MGHRA, CDR2 YSYEKL, per germline. V lost 4 bases, J lost 4 bases, and 16 bases lay in between. The CDR3 sequence: CASSPLSQGRTEAFF. In DNA form, the CDR3 reads TGCGCCAGCAGCCCCCTCTCCCAGGGGCGCACTGAAGCTTTCTTT.

This rearrangement joins TRBV14 to TRBJ1-1; 7 nucleotides line up with TRBD1. Germline values: CDR1 SGHDN, CDR2 FVKESK. Trimming took 4 bases from V and 1 from J; bases not matched to a gene: 3. The CDR3 loop spans 14 amino acids. CDR3 bases: TGTGCCAGCAGCCGACAGGGAAAGAACACTGAAGCTTTCTTT. It encodes CASSRQGKNTEAFF.

V gene TRBV29-1 combines with J gene TRBJ2-3, with 14 bases identical to TRBD2. J was trimmed by 4 bases and V by 6 bases; bases with no gene match: 6. Germline V gene lookup returns CDR1 SQVTM and CDR2 ANQGSEA. The CDR3 sequence is 15 residues long. CDR3 amino acids: CSVGTSGGRADTQYF. Written as DNA, the CDR3 is TGCAGCGTGGGGACTAGCGGGGGCCGTGCAGATACGCAGTATTTT.

CDR3 nucleotide sequence: TGTGCCAGTAGTATAGGGCTCGGACAGCAGAACACCGGGGAGCTGTTTTTT. Translation: CASSIGLGQQNTGELFF. The gene calls are TRBV19 and TRBJ2-2, with D possibly TRBD1 on 6 matching bases. In germline, CDR1 is LNHDA, CDR2 SQIVND (reference sequence). The CDR3 has 17 residues. The germline V and J ends were trimmed by 1 base and 1 base, with 13 bases remaining between them.

The genes are TRBV6-6 and TRBJ1-2, with 9 bases fitting TRBD1. CDR3 size: 17 residues. V was pared by 6 bases and J by 3 bases, with 14 bases of the junction left unmatched. Germline loops: CDR1 MNHNY, CDR2 SVGAGI (reference sequence). Here the CDR3 reads CASRRPYTGGDDYGYTF. Written as DNA, the CDR3 is TGTGCCAGCAGACGACCGTATACAGGGGGCGACGACTATGGCTACACCTTC.

The chain links TRBV5-1 to TRBJ2-1, with TRBD2 identical over 12 bases. V shed 5 bases, J shed 4 bases, and the junction held 7 bases outside the gene matches. CDR1 and CDR2 from the germline V gene are SGHRS and YFSETQ. This CDR3 is 16 amino acids long. CDR3 nucleotide sequence: TGCGCCAGCAGACCCACCGGGACTAGCGGGTACAATGAGCAGTTCTTC. Residues: CASRPTGTSGYNEQFF.

The chain recombines TRBV30 with TRBJ2-7; possibly TRBD1 for D (6 bases). CDR1 GTSNPN and CDR2 SVGIG come from the germline V gene (reference sequence). V lost 3 bases and J lost 6, with 18 bases in between. The CDR3 loop spans 14 amino acids. The CDR3 loop is CAWRDRRGGSEQYF. The DNA of the CDR3 is TGTGCCTGGAGAGACCGCAGGGGTGGAAGCGAGCAGTACTTC. The whole variable domain, filled in from reference TRBV30 and TRBJ2-7, reads SQTIHQWPATLVQPVGSPLSLECTVEGTSNPNLYWYRQAAGRGLQLLFYSVGIGQISSEVPQNLSASRPQDRQFILSSKKLLLSDSGFYLCAWRDRRGGSEQYFGPGTRLTVT.

V and J are TRBV13 and TRBJ1-4; perhaps TRBD1 as D (6 bases). From germline, CDR1 is PRHDT and CDR2 FYEKMQ (reference sequence). CDR3 length: 16 residues. V gave up 2 bases and J gave up 3 bases, with 13 bases separating them. In DNA form, the CDR3 reads TGTGCCAGCAGCTTACAGGGACAAGGCGCTAATGAAAAACTGTTTTTT. It translates to CASSLQGQGANEKLFF.

This chain links TRBV6-4 with TRBJ2-2, with TRBD2 matching over 10 bases. In germline, CDR1 is MRHNA, CDR2 SNTAGT. This CDR3 spans 14 amino acids. After removal of 2 bases from V and 6 bases from J, the junction contained 0 bases not matched to a gene. Written as DNA, the CDR3 is TGTGCCAGCAGTGACAGCGGGGGGGCCGGGGAGCTGTTTTTT. It codes for CASSDSGGAGELFF.

This clone has only one observation. The chain joins TRBV7-9 to TRBJ2-3; D perhaps matches TRBD1 (6 bases). CDR1 is SEHNR, CDR2 FQNEAQ, per germline (reference sequence). The V and J ends lost 4 bases and 0 bases respectively, with 8 bases between them. CDR3 length: 14 residues. CDR3 protein: CASSYQGSTDTQYF. The CDR3 DNA reads as TGTGCCAGCAGCTACCAGGGGAGCACAGATACGCAGTATTTT.

The chain is built from TRBV7-2 and TRBJ2-7; 8 bases line up with TRBD1. CDR1 and CDR2 (germline): SGHTA, FQGNSA. CDR3 length equals 13 residues. With 5 bases clipped from V and 10 bases from J, the junction kept 10 bases outside the gene matches. As DNA, the CDR3 is TGTGCCAGCAGCGTCTCGACAGGGGCAGCCCAGTACTTC. Translating gives CASSVSTGAAQYF. The full variable domain, with the rest looked up from reference TRBV7-2 and TRBJ2-7, is GAGVSQSPSNKVTEKGKDVELRCDPISGHTALYWYRQSLGQGLEFLIYFQGNSAPDKSGLPSDRFSAERTGGSVSTLTIQRTQQEDSAVYLCASSVSTGAAQYFGPGTRLTVT.

The gene calls are TRBV18 and TRBJ1-1, with a tentative D call TRBD1 (5 bases). The germline V and J ends were trimmed by 1 base and 1 base, with 10 bases remaining between them. Germline V gene data show CDR1 as KGHSH and CDR2 as LQKENI. There are 15 residues in the CDR3. The chain's CDR3 is CASSPQVGPNTEAFF. The CDR3 nucleotides are TGTGCCAGCTCACCACAGGTGGGGCCGAACACTGAAGCTTTCTTT.

The V gene is TRBV6-6, the J gene TRBJ2-3; D possibly corresponds to TRBD2 (5 bases). This CDR3 is built from 13 residues. CDR1 is MNHNY, CDR2 SVGAGI, per germline (reference sequence). Trimming took off 5 bases at V and 1 base at J, with 7 bases between the two ends. The CDR3 region has the DNA TGTGCCAGCAGTCGGCGGGGCACAGATACGCAGTATTTT. The encoded protein is CASSRRGTDTQYF.

The chain has TRBV3-1 (or the pseudogene TRBV3-2) and TRBJ2-1; D ambiguous. Looked up from germline, CDR1 is LGHDT and CDR2 is YNNKEL (reference sequence). The CDR3 is 14 amino acids. V was trimmed by 7 bases and J by 0 bases, leaving 10 bases between them. As DNA, the CDR3 is TGTGCCAGCATCGTGACACTCTCCTACAATGAGCAGTTCTTC. It translates to CASIVTLSYNEQFF.

The chain uses TRBV21-1 and TRBJ2-7; TRBD1 is taken as the D call from the table, unchecked against the DNA. TRBV21-1 is a pseudogene. This CDR3 comprises 14 residues. The CDR3 loop is CASSKPDRGYEQYF. The CDR3 DNA follows: TGTGCCAGCAGCAAACCGGACAGGGGGTACGAGCAGTACTTC.

The chain carries TRBV6-4 and TRBJ1-2; D remains unclear. V was shortened by 4 bases and J by 0 bases, with 9 bases between the two germline ends. The CDR3 loop spans 14 amino acids. The germline CDR1 and CDR2 sequences are MRHNA and SNTAGT. CDR3 sequence reads: CASSVQNSNYGYTF. For the CDR3, the DNA is TGTGCCAGCAGTGTACAGAATTCTAACTATGGCTACACCTTC.

The chain uses TRBV2 and TRBJ1-1, with TRBD1 as a possible D gene (5 bases). This CDR3 region has 15 residues. Looked up from germline, CDR1 is SNHLY and CDR2 is FYNNEI. V was pared by 0 bases and J by 3 bases, with 11 bases between. Written as DNA, the CDR3 is TGTGCCAGCAGTGAAGCGGGCAGGGCAGACACTGAAGCTTTCTTT. Translating it yields CASSEAGRADTEAFF.

The chain uses TRBV13 and TRBJ2-1; 9 positions match TRBD2. The CDR3 is 15 residues long. J gave up 5 bases and V 6 bases, and 8 bases lay outside the gene matches. Germline lookup yields CDR1 PRHDT and CDR2 FYEKMQ (reference sequence). This CDR3 reads CASSLDSGGNNEQFF. DNA for the CDR3: TGTGCCAGCAGTCTAGATAGCGGGGGAAACAATGAGCAGTTCTTC. The full variable domain, in which reference TRBV13 and TRBJ2-1 provide the parts outside the CDR3, is AAGVIQSPRHLIKEKRETATLKCYPIPRHDTVYWYQQGPGQDPQFLISFYEKMQSDKGSIPDRFSAQQFSDYHSELNMSSLELGDSALYFCASSLDSGGNNEQFFGPGTRLTVL.

Here the CDR3 reads CASSYEGQAEQYF. CDR3 in DNA: TGTGCCAGCAGTTACGAGGGACAGGCCGAGCAGTACTTC. This rearrangement joins TRBV6-2 or TRBV6-3 to TRBJ2-7; TRBD1 aligns across 8 bases. Germline trimming cut 2 bases from V and 6 bases from J; bases unmatched to any gene: 3. The CDR3 contains 13 residues. The germline V gene has CDR1 MNHEY and CDR2 SVGEGT.

The table lists this clone with a count of one. This chain joins TRBV3-1 (or the pseudogene TRBV3-2) and TRBJ2-7; TRBD1 matches at 9 bases. With V trimmed by 4 bases and J by 4 bases, 5 bases remained unmatched. The CDR3 runs to 14 residues. The germline V gene encodes CDR1 LGHDT and CDR2 YNNKEL (reference sequence). The CDR3 DNA reads TGTGCCAGCAGCCGGGGACAGGGAGAATACGAGCAGTACTTC. Residues: CASSRGQGEYEQYF.

The chain links TRBV7-3 to TRBJ1-3, with TRBD1 matching over 8 bases. This CDR3 has 17 residues. V lost 5 bases and J lost 0; bases outside the gene matches: 9. Per germline, CDR1 SGHTA and CDR2 FQGTGA. The CDR3 bases are TGTGCCAGCAGCCGCGTGGGAACAGGGGGCTCTGGAAACACCATATATTTT. This sequence encodes CASSRVGTGGSGNTIYF.

The chain links TRBV3-1 (or the pseudogene TRBV3-2) to TRBJ1-3; D is ambiguous. The V end lost 0 bases, the J end lost 15 bases, and 15 bases lay between the germline ends. Germline V CDR1 and CDR2: LGHDT, YNNKEL (reference sequence). The CDR3 loop spans 13 amino acids. CDR3: CASSQEQWPAKYF. In DNA, the CDR3 is TGTGCCAGCAGCCAAGAACAGTGGCCAGCTAAATATTTT.

This chain uses TRBV4-1 with TRBJ2-3; D perhaps matches TRBD2 (7 bases). V gave up 4 bases and J gave up 0 bases, with 14 bases separating them. CDR1 is MGHRA and CDR2 is YSYEKL in the germline V gene. The CDR3 is 16 amino acids. CDR3 sequence: CASSREGGLSTDTQYF. The CDR3, as DNA: TGCGCCAGCAGCCGGGAGGGGGGCCTCAGCACAGATACGCAGTATTTT.

J is TRBJ1-2 and V is TRBV18, with a possible D match to TRBD1 (5 bases). Germline values: CDR1 KGHSH, CDR2 LQKENI. The germline V and J ends were trimmed by 4 bases and 6 bases, with 18 bases remaining between them. This CDR3 spans 15 amino acids. In DNA, the CDR3 is TGTGCCAGCTCACAGGACACCTCCGGGTTGGATGGCTACACCTTC. Translation gives CASSQDTSGLDGYTF.

The chain uses TRBV30 and TRBJ1-2, with 7 bases lining up with TRBD1. Per the germline V gene, CDR1 is GTSNPN and CDR2 is SVGIG (reference sequence). The junction had 8 bases not matched to a gene; V was cut back by 3 bases and J by 4 bases. The CDR3 spans 14 residues. DNA of the CDR3: TGTGCCTGGAGCAGGATAGGGGGCGCCTATGGCTACACCTTC. This encodes CAWSRIGGAYGYTF.

This chain links TRBV20-1 with TRBJ1-2, with D uncertain. Trimming pared 3 bases from V and 3 bases from J, leaving 5 bases between. Per the germline V gene, CDR1 is DFQATT and CDR2 is SNEGSKA (reference sequence). This CDR3 has 11 residues. Here the CDR3 DNA reads TGCAGTGCTAGCGAGGACTATGGCTACACCTTC. Its protein product is CSASEDYGYTF.

The chain uses TRBV5-1 and TRBJ2-3, with TRBD2 matching 7 bases. The CDR3 runs to 14 residues. CDR1 is SGHRS and CDR2 is YFSETQ in the germline V gene. V shed 0 bases, J shed 5 bases, and the junction held 3 bases outside the gene matches. The chain's CDR3 is CASSLGLAGDTQYF. The CDR3 nucleotides read TGCGCCAGCAGCTTGGGACTAGCTGGAGATACGCAGTATTTT.